Listed below are T cell receptor beta chains from one sample, sequenced in a study of spatial heterogeneity in lung cancer. TCRdb recomputed calls from the 5' RACE reads with MiXCR, one row per CDR3 protein. Of 40,000 to 55,000 distinct CDR3 sequences detected, roughly 13% appear once; the ten largest clones hold around 54%. The specimen was PBMCs, collected at surgery. The receptors were gathered from a male donor with early-stage non-small cell lung cancer. Both conserved end residues are part of each CDR3. Each record gives: clone size, V gene, D gene, J gene, CDR3 protein, CDR3 DNA. A D gene is named only where the DNA matches it firmly. The listing skips clone size in some rows; elsewhere it reads once, few, many or a size class.

clone_size: few; v_call: TRBV6-5; d_call: .; j_call: TRBJ1-4; cdr3_aa: CASSYVHSSDEKLFF; cdr3_nt: TGTGCCAGCAGTTACGTACACAGCTCGGATGAAAAACTGTTTTTT
clone_size: few; v_call: TRBV7-9; d_call: .; j_call: TRBJ2-7; cdr3_aa: CASSKTGIEKSYEQYF; cdr3_nt: TGTGCCAGCAGCAAAACAGGGATCGAAAAATCCTACGAGCAGTACTTC
clone_size: .; v_call: TRBV5-8; d_call: .; j_call: TRBJ1-5; cdr3_aa: CASSPWGFSNQPQHF; cdr3_nt: TGTGCCAGCAGCCCATGGGGGTTTAGCAATCAGCCCCAGCATTTT
clone_size: few; v_call: TRBV4-3; d_call: .; j_call: TRBJ2-4; cdr3_aa: CASSQVVSNIQYF; cdr3_nt: TGCGCCAGCAGCCAAGTGGTATCAAATATTCAGTACTTC
clone_size: .; v_call: TRBV6-5; d_call: TRBD1; j_call: TRBJ1-3; cdr3_aa: CASSRDSHQGNTIYF; cdr3_nt: TGTGCCAGCAGTCGGGACAGCCATCAGGGAAACACCATATATTTT
clone_size: medium-sized; v_call: TRBV7-2; d_call: .; j_call: TRBJ1-2; cdr3_aa: CACSRENFYGYTF; cdr3_nt: TGTGCCTGCAGCAGGGAAAACTTCTATGGCTACACCTTC
clone_size: .; v_call: TRBV20-1; d_call: TRBD1; j_call: TRBJ1-1; cdr3_aa: CSAPDRGNTEAFF; cdr3_nt: TGCAGTGCCCCTGACAGGGGGAACACTGAAGCTTTCTTT
clone_size: many; v_call: TRBV20-1; d_call: .; j_call: TRBJ2-6; cdr3_aa: CSALGLRTSGANVLTF; cdr3_nt: TGCAGTGCTCTTGGACTCAGGACCTCCGGGGCCAACGTCCTGACTTTC
clone_size: .; v_call: TRBV11-2; d_call: .; j_call: TRBJ1-1; cdr3_aa: CASSPWEGEAFF; cdr3_nt: TGTGCCAGCAGCCCTTGGGAGGGTGAAGCTTTCTTT
clone_size: few; v_call: TRBV3-1; d_call: .; j_call: TRBJ1-1; cdr3_aa: CASSQDQGDTEAFF; cdr3_nt: TGTGCCAGCAGCCAAGATCAAGGGGACACTGAAGCTTTCTTT
clone_size: .; v_call: TRBV5-1; d_call: .; j_call: TRBJ1-2; cdr3_aa: CASSGSGNGYTF; cdr3_nt: TGCGCCAGCAGCGGGAGCGGCAATGGCTACACCTTC
clone_size: .; v_call: TRBV14; d_call: TRBD1; j_call: TRBJ1-4; cdr3_aa: CASSRDRDQKLFF; cdr3_nt: TGTGCCAGCAGCCGAGACAGGGATCAAAAACTGTTTTTT
clone_size: .; v_call: TRBV9; d_call: .; j_call: TRBJ1-3; cdr3_aa: CASSVAGSGNTIYF; cdr3_nt: TGTGCCAGCAGCGTAGCAGGTTCTGGAAACACCATATATTTT
clone_size: .; v_call: TRBV27; d_call: .; j_call: TRBJ2-1; cdr3_aa: CASTFRGLYYNEQFF; cdr3_nt: TGTGCCAGCACCTTCAGGGGACTATACTACAATGAGCAGTTCTTC
clone_size: .; v_call: TRBV19; d_call: TRBD1; j_call: TRBJ2-1; cdr3_aa: CASSIGQGAYNEQFF; cdr3_nt: TGTGCCAGTAGTATAGGACAGGGCGCCTACAATGAGCAGTTCTTC
clone_size: .; v_call: TRBV15; d_call: .; j_call: TRBJ2-7; cdr3_aa: CATSRDSGRSYEQYF; cdr3_nt: TGTGCCACCAGCAGAGATTCGGGCAGATCCTACGAGCAGTACTTC
clone_size: many; v_call: TRBV29-1; d_call: .; j_call: TRBJ1-1; cdr3_aa: CSVRAFGLNTEAFF; cdr3_nt: TGCAGCGTTCGTGCTTTCGGCTTGAACACTGAAGCTTTCTTT
clone_size: .; v_call: TRBV11-2; d_call: .; j_call: TRBJ2-3; cdr3_aa: CASSLGAGVVDTQYF; cdr3_nt: TGTGCCAGCAGCTTAGGAGCAGGGGTGGTAGATACGCAGTATTTT
clone_size: .; v_call: TRBV7-9; d_call: .; j_call: TRBJ1-2; cdr3_aa: CASSLDFWGYGYTF; cdr3_nt: TGTGCCAGCAGCTTAGATTTTTGGGGGTATGGCTACACCTTC
clone_size: few; v_call: TRBV28; d_call: .; j_call: TRBJ2-7; cdr3_aa: CASLTRTGAYEQYF; cdr3_nt: TGTGCCAGCCTCACGAGGACGGGGGCTTACGAGCAGTACTTC
clone_size: many; v_call: TRBV6-2/TRBV6-3; d_call: TRBD2; j_call: TRBJ2-3; cdr3_aa: CASSYPSLTSGSRADPDTQYF; cdr3_nt: TGTGCCAGCAGTTACCCCTCCTTGACTAGCGGGAGCCGTGCCGACCCAGATACGCAGTATTTT
clone_size: .; v_call: TRBV20-1; d_call: .; j_call: TRBJ1-5; cdr3_aa: CSASGGRSNQPQHF; cdr3_nt: TGCAGTGCTAGTGGGGGCCGCAGCAATCAGCCCCAGCATTTT
clone_size: many; v_call: TRBV2; d_call: .; j_call: TRBJ2-7; cdr3_aa: CASSEKAAEHYEQYF; cdr3_nt: TGTGCCAGCAGTGAGAAGGCGGCCGAGCACTACGAGCAGTACTTC
clone_size: few; v_call: TRBV19; d_call: TRBD1; j_call: TRBJ1-4; cdr3_aa: CASWDRGREKLFF; cdr3_nt: TGTGCCAGCTGGGACAGGGGGAGAGAAAAACTGTTTTTT
clone_size: .; v_call: TRBV7-2; d_call: .; j_call: TRBJ2-3; cdr3_aa: CASSLVVGGADTQYF; cdr3_nt: TGTGCCAGCAGCTTAGTCGTAGGAGGGGCAGATACGCAGTATTTT
clone_size: .; v_call: TRBV20-1; d_call: .; j_call: TRBJ2-2; cdr3_aa: CSAADSNTGELFF; cdr3_nt: TGCAGTGCAGCCGACTCGAACACCGGGGAGCTGTTTTTT
clone_size: many; v_call: TRBV25-1; d_call: .; j_call: TRBJ2-4; cdr3_aa: CASSEAEEAKNIQYF; cdr3_nt: TGTGCCAGCAGTGAAGCCGAGGAAGCCAAAAACATTCAGTACTTC
clone_size: .; v_call: TRBV27; d_call: TRBD2; j_call: TRBJ2-1; cdr3_aa: CATLPLAGGPVNEQFF; cdr3_nt: TGTGCCACCCTTCCTTTAGCGGGGGGGCCGGTCAATGAGCAGTTCTTC
clone_size: .; v_call: TRBV7-6; d_call: .; j_call: TRBJ2-7; cdr3_aa: CASSSLTYEQYF; cdr3_nt: TGTGCCAGCAGCTCTTTAACCTACGAGCAGTACTTC
clone_size: .; v_call: TRBV7-2; d_call: TRBD2; j_call: TRBJ2-3; cdr3_aa: CASSAGLATDTQYF; cdr3_nt: TGTGCCAGCAGCGCGGGACTAGCGACAGATACGCAGTATTTT
clone_size: medium-sized; v_call: TRBV13; d_call: .; j_call: TRBJ2-1; cdr3_aa: CASSPKRRGHEQFF; cdr3_nt: TGTGCCAGCAGCCCCAAGCGGAGGGGGCATGAGCAGTTCTTC
clone_size: .; v_call: TRBV3-1; d_call: .; j_call: TRBJ2-5; cdr3_aa: CASSPLGGGAGETQYF; cdr3_nt: TGTGCCAGCAGTCCCCTTGGTGGCGGGGCTGGAGAGACCCAGTACTTC
clone_size: .; v_call: TRBV29-1; d_call: .; j_call: TRBJ1-5; cdr3_aa: CSVGDIPGAPQHF; cdr3_nt: TGCAGCGTCGGTGACATCCCTGGAGCGCCCCAGCATTTT
clone_size: .; v_call: TRBV29-1; d_call: .; j_call: TRBJ2-3; cdr3_aa: CSVEGPGASTDTQYF; cdr3_nt: TGCAGCGTTGAAGGACCGGGAGCTAGCACAGATACGCAGTATTTT
clone_size: .; v_call: TRBV12-3/TRBV12-4; d_call: .; j_call: TRBJ2-2; cdr3_aa: CASRLGSGELFF; cdr3_nt: TGTGCCAGCAGGCTAGGGTCCGGGGAGCTGTTTTTT
clone_size: many; v_call: TRBV20-1; d_call: .; j_call: TRBJ1-2; cdr3_aa: CSARDGARGSYGYTF; cdr3_nt: TGCAGTGCTAGAGATGGAGCTAGGGGAAGCTATGGCTACACCTTC
clone_size: .; v_call: TRBV2; d_call: TRBD2; j_call: TRBJ2-2; cdr3_aa: CASNWAGDTGELFF; cdr3_nt: TGTGCCAGCAATTGGGCGGGAGACACCGGGGAGCTGTTTTTT
clone_size: .; v_call: TRBV18; d_call: TRBD1; j_call: TRBJ2-7; cdr3_aa: CASSPLTGPNEQYF; cdr3_nt: TGTGCCAGCTCACCACTGACAGGGCCCAACGAGCAGTACTTC
clone_size: .; v_call: TRBV6-5; d_call: TRBD1; j_call: TRBJ1-4; cdr3_aa: CASSSRPTGLGEKLFF; cdr3_nt: TGTGCCAGCAGCTCCAGACCGACAGGGTTGGGTGAAAAACTGTTTTTT
clone_size: many; v_call: TRBV5-4; d_call: .; j_call: TRBJ2-5; cdr3_aa: CASSPGGPGGAQYF; cdr3_nt: TGTGCCAGCAGCCCGGGTGGTCCAGGGGGGGCCCAGTACTTC